This is a list of T cell receptor beta chains from one sample in a study of radiotherapy plus CTLA-4 blockade in lung cancer. Sequenced by immunoSEQ multiplex PCR; TCRdb stores in-frame clones only, minus some. The sample shows around 95,000 clones, 83% of them seen only once. The material was peripheral blood, obtained from a patient treated with radiotherapy plus ipilimumab. All receptors derive from a human donor with non-small cell lung cancer who had stable disease on radiotherapy plus ipilimumab. The CDR3 runs from the conserved cysteine through the conserved F or W. D genes are given only for firm matches. Size values are once, few and many counts, or a class for expanded clones, and some rows have none.

J gene: TRBJ2-5; clone size: -; V gene: TRBV21-1; D gene: -; CDR3 DNA: TGTGCCAGCAGCACTGGATTAGAACAGGGGGCCGAAGAGACCCAGTACTTC; CDR3 protein: CASSTGLEQGAEETQYF
J gene: TRBJ1-6; clone size: -; V gene: TRBV5-6; D gene: -; CDR3 DNA: TGTGCCAGCAGCCAGGTTCAGGGTAATTCACCCCTCCACTTT; CDR3 protein: CASSQVQGNSPLHF
J gene: TRBJ2-1; clone size: -; V gene: TRBV27; D gene: -; CDR3 DNA: TGTGCCAGCAGCTCCAAAGCCACCGGACGGACCTACAATGAGCAGTTCTTC; CDR3 protein: CASSSKATGRTYNEQFF
J gene: TRBJ2-7; clone size: -; V gene: TRBV2; D gene: -; CDR3 DNA: TGTGCCAGCAGTGACCCCACGGTAAACTCCTACGAGCAGTACTTC; CDR3 protein: CASSDPTVNSYEQYF
J gene: TRBJ1-5; clone size: once; V gene: TRBV6-1; D gene: -; CDR3 DNA: TGTGCCAGCAGTGAAGTGTTGGGGGCTCACAATCAGCCCCAGCATTTT; CDR3 protein: CASSEVLGAHNQPQHF
J gene: TRBJ2-7; clone size: -; V gene: TRBV6-6; D gene: TRBD1; CDR3 DNA: TGTGCCAGCAGGACAGGGGTCAGCTCCTACGAGCAGTACTTC; CDR3 protein: CASRTGVSSYEQYF
J gene: TRBJ2-5; clone size: once; V gene: TRBV18; D gene: -; CDR3 DNA: -; CDR3 protein: CASSPGFLETQYF
J gene: TRBJ2-3; clone size: once; V gene: TRBV11-2; D gene: -; CDR3 DNA: TGTGCCAGCAGCTCTCGGACTGGCACAGATACGCAGTATTTT; CDR3 protein: CASSSRTGTDTQYF
J gene: TRBJ2-3; clone size: -; V gene: TRBV7-6; D gene: TRBD1; CDR3 DNA: TGTGCCAGCAGCGCCAGACAGGGGACAGATACGCAGTATTTT; CDR3 protein: CASSARQGTDTQYF
J gene: TRBJ2-7; clone size: -; V gene: TRBV6-6; D gene: -; CDR3 DNA: TGTGCCAGCAGCTCCCCTGCTTTAGCATCCGAGCAGTACTTC; CDR3 protein: CASSSPALASEQYF
J gene: TRBJ2-3; clone size: -; V gene: TRBV5-5; D gene: -; CDR3 DNA: TGTGCCAGCAGCCCCCCGGGGGGCCAGGGCACAGATACGCAGTATTTT; CDR3 protein: CASSPPGGQGTDTQYF
J gene: TRBJ1-6; clone size: -; V gene: TRBV25-1; D gene: -; CDR3 DNA: TGTGCCAGCAGCTCAACGGGAAGCTCACCCCTCCACTTT; CDR3 protein: CASSSTGSSPLHF
J gene: TRBJ2-2; clone size: -; V gene: TRBV5-4; D gene: TRBD2; CDR3 DNA: TGTGCCAGCAACCCCGGACTAGCCTCCACCGGGGAGCTGTTTTTT; CDR3 protein: CASNPGLASTGELFF
J gene: TRBJ2-7; clone size: few; V gene: TRBV28; D gene: -; CDR3 DNA: TGTGCCAGCAGTCTTGGCAGCTCCTACGAGCAGTACTTC; CDR3 protein: CASSLGSSYEQYF
J gene: TRBJ1-3; clone size: few; V gene: TRBV9; D gene: -; CDR3 DNA: TGTGCCAGCAGCGTAGGGTCGGTTTTTGGAAACACCATATATTTT; CDR3 protein: CASSVGSVFGNTIYF
J gene: TRBJ1-1; clone size: -; V gene: TRBV7-9; D gene: -; CDR3 DNA: TGTGCCAGCAGCCTAACAGGGATAACTGAAGCTTTCTTT; CDR3 protein: CASSLTGITEAFF
J gene: TRBJ2-7; clone size: -; V gene: TRBV6-1; D gene: TRBD1; CDR3 DNA: TGTGCCAGCAGTCTAGGACAGGGGGCCTTCTACGAGCAGTACTTC; CDR3 protein: CASSLGQGAFYEQYF
J gene: TRBJ2-3; clone size: -; V gene: TRBV5-5; D gene: -; CDR3 DNA: TGTGCCAGCAGCTTCACACGTTGGAGCACAGATACGCAGTATTTT; CDR3 protein: CASSFTRWSTDTQYF
J gene: TRBJ2-7; clone size: -; V gene: TRBV25-1; D gene: TRBD2; CDR3 DNA: TGTGCCAGCAGTGACTGGGCGGGGGGGGCCGGCTACGAGCAGTACTTC; CDR3 protein: CASSDWAGGAGYEQYF
J gene: TRBJ1-6; clone size: -; V gene: TRBV5-6; D gene: -; CDR3 DNA: TGTGCCAGCAGCTCTCCGGGACCGTCTAATTCACCCCTCCACTTT; CDR3 protein: CASSSPGPSNSPLHF
J gene: TRBJ2-1; clone size: -; V gene: TRBV7-2; D gene: TRBD2; CDR3 DNA: TGTGCCAGCAGCTTAGGGGCGGCGGGGGGACACAATGAGCAGTTCTTC; CDR3 protein: CASSLGAAGGHNEQFF